The clone carrying this TCR beta chain was seen a few times. The target antigen is unknown. Extraction of RNA preceded its reverse transcription into cDNA, which served as the sequencing template. TCRdb keeps only in-frame clones here, not all; method: immunoSEQ multiplex PCR. Of roughly 200,000 clones detected, 45% to 70% appear once; the ten largest clones hold 4.9%. The data are from a study of CD8+ T cells in alopecia areata. Findings of the study overall: Although TCR sharing was seen in mice, sharing across patients was less clear, possibly for HLA-related reasons. There were also resident alphabeta T cells of normal skin sequenced in scalp samples. Normal scalp showed lower clonality than lesional scalp, especially alopecia totalis/universalis.

Germline CDR1 reads SGHVS; CDR2 reads FQNEAQ. The CDR3 runs to 12 residues. Trimming removed 5 bases from V and 5 bases from J, with 10 bases in between. The V gene is TRBV7-8, the J gene TRBJ2-7; tentatively, D is TRBD2 (6 bases). This receptor was obtained from a human donor in good health. Sequencing was carried out using CD8+ T cells sorted from blood. CDR3 in DNA: TGTGCCAGCAGCGCAACTAGCAACGAGCAGTACTTC. It translates to CASSATSNEQYF. The variable domain in full, with the rest retrieved from reference TRBV7-8 and TRBJ2-7, is GAGVSQSPRYKVAKRGQDVALRCDPISGHVSLFWYQQALGQGPEFLTYFQNEAQLDKSGLPSDRFFAERPEGSVSTLKIQRTQQEDSAVYLCASSATSNEQYFGPGTRLTVT.